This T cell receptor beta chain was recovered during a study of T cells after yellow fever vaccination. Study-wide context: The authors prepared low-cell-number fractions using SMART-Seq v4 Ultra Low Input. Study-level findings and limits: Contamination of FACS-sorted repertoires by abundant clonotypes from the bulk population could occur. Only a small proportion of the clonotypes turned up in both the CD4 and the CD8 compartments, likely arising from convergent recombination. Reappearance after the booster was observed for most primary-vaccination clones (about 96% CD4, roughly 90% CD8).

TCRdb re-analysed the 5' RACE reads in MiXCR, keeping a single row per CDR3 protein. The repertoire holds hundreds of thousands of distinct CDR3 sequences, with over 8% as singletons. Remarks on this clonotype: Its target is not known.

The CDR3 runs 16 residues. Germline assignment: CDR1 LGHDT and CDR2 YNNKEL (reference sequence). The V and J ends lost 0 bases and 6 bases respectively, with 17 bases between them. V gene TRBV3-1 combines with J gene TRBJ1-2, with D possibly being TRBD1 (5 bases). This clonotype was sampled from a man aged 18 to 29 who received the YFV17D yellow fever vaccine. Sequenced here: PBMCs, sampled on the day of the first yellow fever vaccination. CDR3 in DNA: TGTGCCAGCAGCCAAGAGGGGGGACGGGGCAAAGATGGCTACACCTTC. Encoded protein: CASSQEGGRGKDGYTF.